The T cell receptor (beta chain) under discussion was sequenced for a study of T-cell reconstitution after alpha-beta-depleted transplantation in children. Ten or more counts support this clonotype. During its preparation, the TCRbeta library received unique molecular identifiers. From the PCR reads, TCRdb called clonotypes with MiXCR, one entry per CDR3 protein. The sample shows some 390,000 distinct CDR3 sequences, about a fifth of them seen only once. Trimming removed 4 bases from V and 2 bases from J; junction bases left unmatched: 6. The CDR3 extends over 14 amino acids. In germline, CDR1 is SGHKS, CDR2 YYEKEE (reference sequence).

The J gene is TRBJ2-7, the V gene TRBV5-5; 7 positions agree with TRBD1. The source of this sequence is a human donor who donated a stem cell graft to a child with acute myeloid leukemia. Material: PBMCs from the stem cell graft donor, obtained from the stem cell graft. CDR3 region: CASSARQGTYEQYF. The CDR3 DNA sequence: TGTGCCAGCAGCGCACGACAGGGTACCTACGAGCAGTACTTC.